These T cell receptor beta chains were read from a single sample in a study of tumor-infiltrating lymphocytes in primary liver carcinoma. TCRdb called the multiplex PCR reads again in MiXCR, with one record for every CDR3 protein. This table has approximately 320,000 distinct CDR3 sequences, around three fifths appearing once. Material: peripheral blood. These receptors originate from a woman in her 30s with primary liver carcinoma and hepatitis B virus infection. Both conserved end residues are part of each CDR3. D genes are given only for firm matches. A clone size is listed for some rows: how often the clone was seen (once, few, many), or a class if it is expanded.

V gene,J gene,D gene,clone size,CDR3 protein,CDR3 DNA
TRBV11-2,TRBJ2-7,TRBD2,NA,CASSLLTSRAVQYF,TGTGCTAGCAGCTTATTGACTAGCAGGGCGGTGCAGTACTTC
TRBV5-6,TRBJ1-1,NA,few,CASSQDIEAFF,TGTGCCAGCAGCCAGGACATCGAAGCTTTCTTT
TRBV11-2,TRBJ2-3,TRBD2,NA,CASIITSGSTDMQYF,TGTGCCAGCATCATCACTAGCGGAAGCACAGATATGCAGTATTTT
TRBV28,TRBJ2-3,TRBD1,NA,CTSSDPGQGDTQYF,TGTACCAGCAGTGACCCGGGACAGGGGGATACGCAGTATTTT
TRBV6-5,TRBJ2-2,NA,NA,CASSPRWVTGELFF,TGTGCCAGCAGTCCACGCTGGGTTACCGGGGAGCTGTTTTTT
TRBV28,TRBJ2-7,NA,NA,CASQSGPGQYF,TGTGCCAGCCAAAGCGGGCCGGGGCAGTACTTC
TRBV18,TRBJ2-1,NA,NA,CASSRTGAAEQFF,TGTGCCAGCTCCCGAACGGGGGCCGCCGAGCAGTTCTTC
TRBV5-1,TRBJ2-3,TRBD2,NA,CASSFGRGPDTQYF,TGCGCCAGCAGCTTCGGGAGGGGCCCAGATACGCAGTATTTT
TRBV6-8,TRBJ1-2,NA,few,CASSGTGHYGYTF,TGTGCCAGCAGCGGCACAGGCCACTATGGCTACACCTTC
TRBV11-3,TRBJ2-5,NA,NA,CASNLDPTRETQYF,TGTGCCAGCAACTTAGATCCGACTCGAGAGACCCAGTACTTC
TRBV10-3,TRBJ2-3,TRBD1,NA,CAISESGQVSDTQYF,TGTGCCATCAGTGAGTCGGGACAGGTATCAGATACGCAGTATTTT
TRBV5-5,TRBJ2-2,NA,once,CASSLDLNTGELFF,TGTGCCAGCAGCTTGGATCTTAACACCGGGGAGCTGTTTTTT
TRBV11-1,TRBJ2-7,NA,many,CASSLTGAYEQYF,TGTGCCAGCAGCTTGACGGGCGCCTACGAGCAGTACTTC
TRBV28,TRBJ2-6,NA,NA,CASSPRLTGANVPTF,TGTGCCAGCAGCCCCCGCTTAACTGGGGCCAACGTCCCGACTTTC
TRBV13,TRBJ2-7,NA,few,CASSPRYPPYEQYF,TGTGCCAGCAGCCCCCGCTACCCCCCCTACGAGCAGTACTTC
TRBV11-2,TRBJ2-7,NA,NA,CASTALGTIVSYEQYF,TGTGCCAGCACCGCCTTGGGCACTATCGTGAGCTACGAGCAGTACTTC
TRBV11-2,TRBJ2-3,TRBD2,NA,CACSSLAGGQIDTQYF,TGTGCCTGCAGCTCTCTAGCGGGAGGGCAGATAGATACGCAGTATTTT
TRBV12-3/TRBV12-4,TRBJ2-7,NA,many,CASSPGPPYEQYF,TGTGCCAGCAGCCCGGGACCCCCCTACGAGCAGTACTTC
TRBV30,TRBJ2-5,NA,NA,CAWIPGSYRETQYF,TGTGCCTGGATCCCGGGATCCTACAGGGAGACCCAGTACTTC
TRBV7-9,TRBJ2-5,NA,NA,CASSLPRGAGETQYF,TGTGCCAGCAGCTTACCCCGGGGGGCCGGAGAGACCCAGTACTTC
TRBV12-3/TRBV12-4,TRBJ1-2,NA,many,CASSLLNTGGYTF,TGTGCCAGCAGTTTATTAAATACTGGTGGCTACACCTTC
TRBV12-3/TRBV12-4,TRBJ1-1,TRBD1,NA,CASSMGQGMTALF,TGTGCCAGCAGCATGGGACAGGGGATGACGGCTCTCTTC
TRBV5-6,TRBJ1-1,NA,many,CASSFFDSASGAFF,TGTGCCAGCAGCTTTTTCGACAGTGCCTCGGGTGCTTTCTTT
TRBV6-2/TRBV6-3,TRBJ2-6,NA,NA,CASSYGGSGANVLTF,TGTGCCAGCAGTTACGGGGGCTCTGGGGCCAACGTCCTGACTTTC
TRBV13,TRBJ2-1,NA,NA,CATTGAGTWNEQSF,TGTGCCACCACTGGGGCAGGGACGTGGAATGAGCAGTCCTTC
TRBV7-9,TRBJ2-2,NA,NA,CASRHGGQFPGGELFF,TGTGCCAGCAGGCATGGTGGCCAATTCCCGGGCGGGGAGCTGTTTTTT
TRBV6-1,TRBJ1-5,NA,NA,CASRANIHSNQPQHF,TGTGCCAGCAGGGCGAACATCCATAGCAATCAGCCCCAGCATTTT
TRBV12-3/TRBV12-4,TRBJ1-5,NA,NA,CASRFDSRANQPQHF,TGTGCCAGCAGATTCGACAGTAGGGCTAATCAGCCCCAGCATTTT
TRBV29-1,TRBJ2-1,NA,NA,CSATLDSYDEQFF,TGCAGCGCAACCTTGGACAGCTACGATGAGCAGTTCTTC
TRBV30,TRBJ2-5,NA,NA,CAWSEIETQYF,TGTGCCTGGAGTGAAATAGAGACCCAGTACTTC
TRBV6-5,TRBJ1-2,NA,many,CASVSGTLRGGYTF,TGTGCCAGCGTATCCGGGACCTTACGTGGTGGCTACACCTTC